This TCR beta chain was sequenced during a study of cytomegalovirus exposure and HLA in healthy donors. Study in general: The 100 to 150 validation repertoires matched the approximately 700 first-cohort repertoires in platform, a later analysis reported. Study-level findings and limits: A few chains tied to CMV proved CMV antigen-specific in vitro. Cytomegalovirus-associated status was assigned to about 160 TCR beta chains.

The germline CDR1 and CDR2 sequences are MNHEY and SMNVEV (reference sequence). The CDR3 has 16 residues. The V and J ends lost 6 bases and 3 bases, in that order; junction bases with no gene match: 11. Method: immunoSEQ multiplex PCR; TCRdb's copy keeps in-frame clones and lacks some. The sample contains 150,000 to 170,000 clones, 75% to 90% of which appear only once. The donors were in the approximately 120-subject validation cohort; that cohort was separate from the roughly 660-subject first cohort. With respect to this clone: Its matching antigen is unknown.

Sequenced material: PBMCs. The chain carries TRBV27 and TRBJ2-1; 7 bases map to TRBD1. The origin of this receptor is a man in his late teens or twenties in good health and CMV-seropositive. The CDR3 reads CASRPHRTGSYNEQFF. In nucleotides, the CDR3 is TGTGCCAGCAGACCACACAGGACAGGTAGCTACAATGAGCAGTTCTTC.